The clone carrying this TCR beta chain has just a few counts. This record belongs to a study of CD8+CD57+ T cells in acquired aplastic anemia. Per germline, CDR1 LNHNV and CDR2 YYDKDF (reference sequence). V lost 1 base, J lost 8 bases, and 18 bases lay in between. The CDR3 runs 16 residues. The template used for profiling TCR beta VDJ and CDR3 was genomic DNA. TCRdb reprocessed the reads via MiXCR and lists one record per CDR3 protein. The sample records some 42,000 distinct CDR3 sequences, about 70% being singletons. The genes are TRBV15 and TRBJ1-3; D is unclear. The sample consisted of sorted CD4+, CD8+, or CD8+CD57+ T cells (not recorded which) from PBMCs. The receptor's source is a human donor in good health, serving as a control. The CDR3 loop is CATSRVFDEGGYTIYF. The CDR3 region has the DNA TGTGCCACCAGCAGAGTATTCGACGAAGGAGGTTACACCATATATTTT.